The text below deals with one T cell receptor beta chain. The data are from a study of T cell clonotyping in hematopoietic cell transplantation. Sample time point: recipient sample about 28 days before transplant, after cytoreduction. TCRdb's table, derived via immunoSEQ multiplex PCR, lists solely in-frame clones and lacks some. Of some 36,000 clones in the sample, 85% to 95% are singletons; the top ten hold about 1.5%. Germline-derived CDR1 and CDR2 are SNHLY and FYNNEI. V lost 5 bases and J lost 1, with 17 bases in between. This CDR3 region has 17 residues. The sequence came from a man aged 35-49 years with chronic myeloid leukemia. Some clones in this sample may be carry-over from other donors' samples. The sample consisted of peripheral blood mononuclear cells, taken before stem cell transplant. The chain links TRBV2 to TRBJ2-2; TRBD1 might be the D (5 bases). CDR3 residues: CASSKRGGQGNTGELFF. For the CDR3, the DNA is TGTGCCAGCAGTAAAAGGGGTGGTCAAGGGAACACCGGGGAGCTGTTTTTT.